This T cell receptor (beta chain) comes out of a study of T cells in Graves' hyperthyroidism and ophthalmopathy. In the study overall: Peripheral blood was drawn at first diagnosis, prior to all treatment.

Germline CDR1 is MGHDK and CDR2 is SYGVNS. This CDR3 comprises 15 residues. With 4 bases removed from V and 0 bases from J, the gap between germline ends came to 11 bases. A lack of ophthalmopathy progression within 18 months defined stable Graves' hyperthyroidism. Subjects aged 18 to 65 presented with newly diagnosed hyperthyroidism of less than 2 months' duration. From RNA transcripts, TCR beta CDR3 regions were amplified. Carried out on the TCR CDR3, a first-round RT-PCR used the HTBI primer set. TCRdb itself ran the multiplex PCR reads through MiXCR, one entry per CDR3 protein. The table records roughly 800,000 distinct CDR3 sequences, over 35% of them present only once. Study-level findings and limits: Most expanded thyroid clonotypes above 0.001 also appeared in blood.

This clonotype occurred a few times. Its matching antigen is unknown. The TCR originated in a young man with Graves' hyperthyroidism. Sequencing input: blood. The genes are TRBV25-1 and TRBJ2-3, with D hard to call. The CDR3 DNA follows: TGTGCCAGCAGTGGCTGGGTCGCAAGCACAGATACGCAGTATTTT. Amino acid sequence: CASSGWVASTDTQYF. The whole variable domain, remainder taken from reference TRBV25-1 and TRBJ2-3, is EADIYQTPRYLVIGTGKKITLECSQTMGHDKMYWYQQDPGMELHLIHYSYGVNSTEKGDLSSESTVSRIRTEHFPLTLESARPSHTSQYLCASSGWVASTDTQYFGPGTRLTVL.